Listed below are T cell receptor beta chains from one sample, sequenced in a study of blood T cell repertoires in COVID-19. Some clones are missing from TCRdb's copy, which holds only in-frame ones; the method was immunoSEQ multiplex PCR. The sample yields 200,000 to 250,000 clones, roughly 86% seen once. The source material was peripheral blood. The origin of the receptors is a woman in her sixties who had recovered from COVID-19. The CDR3 runs from the conserved cysteine through the conserved F or W. D genes are given only for firm matches. Expanded clones get a size class; other rows say once, few or many, or leave the size out.

abundance	d_gene	v_gene	j_gene	CDR3nt	CDR3aa
-	TRBD1	TRBV6-2/TRBV6-3	TRBJ1-1	TGTGCCAGCAGTTATCGGCCCAATACGGGACAGCTAATACCTGTGAACACTGAAGCTTTCTTT	CASSYRPNTGQLIPVNTEAFF
-	-	TRBV27	TRBJ1-6	TGTGCCAGCAGTTTTCGGCGTCCGGGGGATTCACCCCTCCACTTT	CASSFRRPGDSPLHF
-	TRBD1	TRBV19	TRBJ2-2	TGTGCCAGTAGTCCCGCCGGGACAGGGTCGGGCGGGGAGCTGTTTTTT	CASSPAGTGSGGELFF
-	-	TRBV3-1/TRBV3-2	TRBJ2-3	TGTGCCAGCAGCCACCGACTACTCTTTACAGATACGCAGTATTTT	CASSHRLLFTDTQYF
once	-	TRBV5-1	TRBJ1-4	TGCGCCAGCAGCTTGGATCCCGGGGCAACTAATGAAAAACTGTTTTTT	CASSLDPGATNEKLFF
few	-	TRBV5-1	TRBJ2-7	TGCGCCAGCAGCTTGGGCAGCTCCTACGAGCAGTACTTC	CASSLGSSYEQYF
-	TRBD2	TRBV19	TRBJ2-1	TGTGCCAGTACCAAAGACTGGGGACTAGCGGGGAATGAGCAGTTCTTC	CASTKDWGLAGNEQFF
-	TRBD2	TRBV5-1	TRBJ2-3	TGCGCCAGCAGCTCCCACCCTAGTGAGCGGGGGGATACGCAGTATTTT	CASSSHPSERGDTQYF
-	TRBD1	TRBV6-2/TRBV6-3	TRBJ2-3	TGTGCCAGCAGTTACGGGACAGGAGCTCGGGATACGCAGTATTTT	CASSYGTGARDTQYF
-	-	TRBV6-2/TRBV6-3	TRBJ2-7	TGTGCCAGCAACCCCCGAGGCTACTCCTACGAGCAGTACTTC	CASNPRGYSYEQYF
-	TRBD1	TRBV5-1	TRBJ1-1	TGCGCCAGCAGCTTTACCTTAACTCCGGGACAGAGGAACACTGAAGCTTTCTTT	CASSFTLTPGQRNTEAFF
-	-	TRBV19	TRBJ2-5	TGTGCCAGTAGTATAGTTCACCAGTACCAAGAGACCCAGTACTTC	CASSIVHQYQETQYF
-	-	TRBV11-2	TRBJ1-2	TGTGCCAGCAGCCCAAATTACTATGGCTACACCTTC	CASSPNYYGYTF
-	TRBD2	TRBV5-4	TRBJ2-7	TGTGCCAGCAGCTTGGAAGGTGGACTAGCGGCTTACGAGCAGTACTTC	CASSLEGGLAAYEQYF
once	-	TRBV28	TRBJ2-3	TGTGCCAGCAGTTTAGGGACAACTCACCGCGCAGATACGCAGTATTTT	CASSLGTTHRADTQYF
-	TRBD2	TRBV4-3	TRBJ2-1	TGCGCCAGCAGCCAACCCCTCCTCAACGGGCTAGCGGGGGGCAAGCAGTTCTTC	CASSQPLLNGLAGGKQFF
-	TRBD2	TRBV19	TRBJ2-5	TGTGCCAGTAGTATCGCGGTAGCGGGGGCGAGAGAGACCCAGTACTTC	CASSIAVAGARETQYF